The rows below give T cell receptor beta chains drawn from one sample of a study of T cells after yellow fever vaccination. TCRdb re-called the 5' RACE reads through MiXCR, storing one row per CDR3 protein. In the table there are a few hundred thousand distinct CDR3 sequences, about 6.2% of which are singletons. The sequences come from PBMCs, collected 5 days after the yellow fever booster vaccination. These receptors were taken from a man in his thirties or forties who received the YFV17D yellow fever vaccine. CDR3s include the opening cysteine and the closing phenylalanine or tryptophan. A D gene is named only where the DNA matches it firmly. Only part of the rows carry a size: once, few, many, or a class if the clone is expanded.

D gene,V gene,J gene,clone size,CDR3 DNA,CDR3 protein
NA,TRBV3-1,TRBJ2-1,many,TGTGCCAGCAGCCATTCGTTCCAGAGGTACAATGAGCAGTTCTTC,CASSHSFQRYNEQFF
NA,TRBV7-2,TRBJ2-3,NA,TGTGCCAGCAGCTTAAAGGCGGCGAATACGCAGTATTTT,CASSLKAANTQYF
TRBD1,TRBV5-1,TRBJ2-3,few,TGCGCCAGCAGCAGGACAGGAAGATCTAGCACAGATACGCAGTATTTT,CASSRTGRSSTDTQYF
TRBD2,TRBV5-1,TRBJ2-7,many,TGCGCCAGCAGCGGACTAGCGGGCACCTACGAGCAGTACTTC,CASSGLAGTYEQYF
TRBD1,TRBV5-5,TRBJ2-5,many,TGTGCCAGCGGCCGGACAGGGGAGTTTGAGGAGACCCAGTACTTC,CASGRTGEFEETQYF
NA,TRBV5-1,TRBJ1-6,many,TGCGCCAGCAGCTTGGAGGGCAGGGACAATTCACCCCTCCACTTT,CASSLEGRDNSPLHF
TRBD2,TRBV7-3,TRBJ2-1,few,TGTGCCAGCAGCTTAACGGGGCTAGCGGGACCCTACAATGAGCAGTTCTTC,CASSLTGLAGPYNEQFF
NA,TRBV2,TRBJ2-4,few,TGTGCCAGCAGTGACTCTTATATAGCCAAAAACATTCAGTACTTC,CASSDSYIAKNIQYF
NA,TRBV7-2,TRBJ1-6,many,TGTGCCAGCAGCCCTACCCGCGGGGTCCGGGATTCACCCCTCCACTTT,CASSPTRGVRDSPLHF
NA,TRBV28,TRBJ2-1,NA,TGTGCCAGCAGTTTACAGGGCATAGGCTACAATGAGCAGTTCTTC,CASSLQGIGYNEQFF
NA,TRBV5-1,TRBJ2-1,many,TGCGCCAGCAGCTTAGAAAGCCAAGGCTACAATGAGCAGTTCTTC,CASSLESQGYNEQFF
NA,TRBV27,TRBJ1-5,few,TGTGCCAGCAGTTCTTTCCCCGAGGGAGGCAATCAGCCCCAGCATTTT,CASSSFPEGGNQPQHF
NA,TRBV12-3/TRBV12-4,TRBJ2-2,few,TGTGCCAGCAGTGCCCCGGGGGCCGACACCGGGGAGCTGTTTTTT,CASSAPGADTGELFF
NA,TRBV7-9,TRBJ2-3,many,TGTGCCAGCAGCTTAAGTTATAAAAGGGAGCATTCTCGGGATACGCAGTATTTT,CASSLSYKREHSRDTQYF
NA,TRBV6-2/TRBV6-3,TRBJ2-1,few,TGTGCCAGCAGGGTAGGAGGTGAGCAGTTCTTC,CASRVGGEQFF